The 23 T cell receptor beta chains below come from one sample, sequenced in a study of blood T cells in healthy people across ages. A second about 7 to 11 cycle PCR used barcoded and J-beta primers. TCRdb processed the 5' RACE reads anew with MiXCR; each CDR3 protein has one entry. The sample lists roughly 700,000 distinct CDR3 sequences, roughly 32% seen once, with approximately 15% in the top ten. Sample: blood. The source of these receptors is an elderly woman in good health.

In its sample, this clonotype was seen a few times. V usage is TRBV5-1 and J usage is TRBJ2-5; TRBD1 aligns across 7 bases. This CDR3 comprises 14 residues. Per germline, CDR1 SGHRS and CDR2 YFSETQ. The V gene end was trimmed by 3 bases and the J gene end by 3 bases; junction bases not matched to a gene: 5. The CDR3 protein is CASSSRDSKETQYF. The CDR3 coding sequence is TGCGCCAGCAGCTCCCGGGACAGCAAAGAGACCCAGTACTTC.

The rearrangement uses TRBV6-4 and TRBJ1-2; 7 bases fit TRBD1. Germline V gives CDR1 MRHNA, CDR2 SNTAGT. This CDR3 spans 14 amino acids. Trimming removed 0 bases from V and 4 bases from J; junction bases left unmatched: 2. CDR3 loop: CASSDSTGFYGYTF. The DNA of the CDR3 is TGTGCCAGCAGTGACTCGACAGGGTTCTATGGCTACACCTTC.

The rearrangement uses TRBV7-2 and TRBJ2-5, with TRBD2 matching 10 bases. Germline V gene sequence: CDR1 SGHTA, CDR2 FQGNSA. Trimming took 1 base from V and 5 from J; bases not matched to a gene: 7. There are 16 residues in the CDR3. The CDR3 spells CASSLGSGGAQETQYF. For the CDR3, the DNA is TGTGCCAGCAGCTTAGGAAGCGGGGGGGCACAGGAGACCCAGTACTTC.

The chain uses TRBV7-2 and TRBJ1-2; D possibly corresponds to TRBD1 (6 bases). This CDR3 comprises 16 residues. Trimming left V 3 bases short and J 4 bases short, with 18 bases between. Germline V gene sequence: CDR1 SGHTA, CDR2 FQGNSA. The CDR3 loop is CASSFGVSGVSYGYTF. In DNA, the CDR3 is TGTGCCAGCAGCTTCGGTGTGTCAGGGGTCTCCTATGGCTACACCTTC.

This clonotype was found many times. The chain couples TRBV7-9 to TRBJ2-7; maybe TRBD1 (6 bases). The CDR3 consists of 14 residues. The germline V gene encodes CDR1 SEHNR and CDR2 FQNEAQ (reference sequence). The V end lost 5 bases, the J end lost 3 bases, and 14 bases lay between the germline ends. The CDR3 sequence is CASSPSGQNYEQYF. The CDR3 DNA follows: TGTGCCAGCAGCCCCTCCGGACAGAACTACGAGCAGTACTTC.

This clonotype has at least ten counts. As DNA, the CDR3 is TGTGCCAGCAGCTTTACTAGCGGGGGGAGCTCCTACGAGCAGTACTTC. It specifies CASSFTSGGSSYEQYF. The rearrangement uses TRBV11-2 and TRBJ2-7; 12 bases align to TRBD2. The V gene end was trimmed by 3 bases and the J gene end by 0 bases; junction bases not matched to a gene: 3. The CDR3 is made up of 16 amino acids. Per germline, CDR1 SGHAT and CDR2 FQNNGV.

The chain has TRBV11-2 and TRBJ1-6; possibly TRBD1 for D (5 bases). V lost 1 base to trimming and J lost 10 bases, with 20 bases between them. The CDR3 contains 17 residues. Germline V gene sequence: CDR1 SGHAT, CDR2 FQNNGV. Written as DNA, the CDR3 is TGTGCCAGCAGCTTAGGCTCTGTCGGCAGGGAGGGGTCACCCCTCCACTTT. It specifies CASSLGSVGREGSPLHF. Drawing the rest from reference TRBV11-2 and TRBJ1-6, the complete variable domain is EAGVAQSPRYKIIEKRQSVAFWCNPISGHATLYWYQQILGQGPKLLIQFQNNGVVDDSQLPKDRFSAERLKGVDSTLKIQPAKLEDSAVYLCASSLGSVGREGSPLHFGNGTRLTVT.

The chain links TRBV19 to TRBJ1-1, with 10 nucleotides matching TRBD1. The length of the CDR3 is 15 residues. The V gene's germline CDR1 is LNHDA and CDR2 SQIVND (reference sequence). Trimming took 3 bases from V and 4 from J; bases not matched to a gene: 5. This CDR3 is CASSIGGTGATEAFF. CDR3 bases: TGTGCCAGTAGTATCGGGGGGACAGGGGCCACTGAAGCTTTCTTT.

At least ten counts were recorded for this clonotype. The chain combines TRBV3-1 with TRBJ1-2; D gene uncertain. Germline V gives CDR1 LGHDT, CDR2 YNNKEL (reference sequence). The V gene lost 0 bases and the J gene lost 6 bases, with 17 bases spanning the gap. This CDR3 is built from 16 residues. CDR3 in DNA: TGTGCCAGCAGCCAAGATCCCACAGCCGAATTAGATGGCTACACCTTC. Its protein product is CASSQDPTAELDGYTF. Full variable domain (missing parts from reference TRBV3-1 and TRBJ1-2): DTAVSQTPKYLVTQMGNDKSIKCEQNLGHDTMYWYKQDSKKFLKIMFSYNNKELIINETVPNRFSPKSPDKAHLNLHINSLELGDSAVYFCASSQDPTAELDGYTFGSGTRLTVV.

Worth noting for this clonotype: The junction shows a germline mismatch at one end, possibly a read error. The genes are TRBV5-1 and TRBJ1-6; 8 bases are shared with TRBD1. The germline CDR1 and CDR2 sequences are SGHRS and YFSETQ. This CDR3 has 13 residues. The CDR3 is CAGSATGGPPLHF. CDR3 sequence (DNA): TGCGCCGGCAGCGCCACAGGGGGTCCACCCCTCCACTTT.

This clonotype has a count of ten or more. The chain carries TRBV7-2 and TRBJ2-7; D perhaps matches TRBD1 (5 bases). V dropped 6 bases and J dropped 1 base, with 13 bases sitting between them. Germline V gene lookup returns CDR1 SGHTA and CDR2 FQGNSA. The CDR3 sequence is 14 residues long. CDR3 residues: CASSPQGKSYEQYF. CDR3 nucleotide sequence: TGTGCCAGCAGTCCTCAGGGAAAATCCTACGAGCAGTACTTC.

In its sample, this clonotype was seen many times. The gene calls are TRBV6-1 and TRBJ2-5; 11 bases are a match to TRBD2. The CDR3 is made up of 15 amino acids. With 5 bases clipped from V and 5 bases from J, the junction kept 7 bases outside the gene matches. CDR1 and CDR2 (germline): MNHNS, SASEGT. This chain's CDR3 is CASSPASGGSETQYF. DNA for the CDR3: TGTGCCAGCAGTCCTGCTAGCGGGGGGAGCGAGACCCAGTACTTC.

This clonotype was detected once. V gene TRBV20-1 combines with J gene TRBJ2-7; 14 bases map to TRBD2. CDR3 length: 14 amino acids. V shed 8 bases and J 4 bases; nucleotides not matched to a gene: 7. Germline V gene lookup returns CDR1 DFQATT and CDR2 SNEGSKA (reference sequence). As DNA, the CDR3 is TGCAGTCTATCCGGGACTAGCGGGAGTTACGAGCAGTACTTC. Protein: CSLSGTSGSYEQYF.

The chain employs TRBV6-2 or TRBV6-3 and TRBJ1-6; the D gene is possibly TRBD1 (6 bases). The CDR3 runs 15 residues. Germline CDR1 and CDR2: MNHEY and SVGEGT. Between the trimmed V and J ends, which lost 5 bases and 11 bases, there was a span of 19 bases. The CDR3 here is CASSRGGVRAPPLHF. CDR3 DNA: TGTGCCAGCAGTCGAGGGGGGGTTCGTGCGCCACCCCTCCACTTT.

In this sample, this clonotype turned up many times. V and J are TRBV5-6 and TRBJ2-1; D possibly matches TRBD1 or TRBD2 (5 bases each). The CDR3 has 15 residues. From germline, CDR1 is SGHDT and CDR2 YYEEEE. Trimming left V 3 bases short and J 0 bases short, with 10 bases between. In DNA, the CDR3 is TGTGCCAGCAGCTCGTGGGGGAGCTCCTACAATGAGCAGTTCTTC. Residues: CASSSWGSSYNEQFF. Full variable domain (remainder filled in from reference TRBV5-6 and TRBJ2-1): DAGVTQSPTHLIKTRGQQVTLRCSPKSGHDTVSWYQQALGQGPQFIFQYYEEEERQRGNFPDRFSGHQFPNYSSELNVNALLLGDSALYLCASSSWGSSYNEQFFGPGTRLTVL.

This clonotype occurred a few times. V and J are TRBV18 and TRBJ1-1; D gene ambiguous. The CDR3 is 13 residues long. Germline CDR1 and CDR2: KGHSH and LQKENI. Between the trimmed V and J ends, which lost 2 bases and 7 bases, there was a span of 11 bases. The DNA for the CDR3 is TGTGCCAGCTCACCAGAGGGTAATGATGAAGCTTTCTTT. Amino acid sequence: CASSPEGNDEAFF.

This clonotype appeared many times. CDR3: CASRGDTGGEQYF. Written as DNA, the CDR3 is TGTGCCAGCAGGGGCGATACAGGGGGGGAGCAGTACTTC. V gene TRBV2 combines with J gene TRBJ2-7; 8 bases match TRBD1. CDR3 length equals 13 residues. In germline, CDR1 is SNHLY, CDR2 FYNNEI. V lost 6 bases to trimming and J lost 7 bases; unmatched junction nucleotides: 8.

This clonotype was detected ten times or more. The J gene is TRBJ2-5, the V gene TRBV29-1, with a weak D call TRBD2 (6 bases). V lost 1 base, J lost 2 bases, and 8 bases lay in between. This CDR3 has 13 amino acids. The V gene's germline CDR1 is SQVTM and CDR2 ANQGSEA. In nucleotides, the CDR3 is TGCAGCGTTGAAGGGGAGGCACAAGAGACCCAGTACTTC. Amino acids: CSVEGEAQETQYF.

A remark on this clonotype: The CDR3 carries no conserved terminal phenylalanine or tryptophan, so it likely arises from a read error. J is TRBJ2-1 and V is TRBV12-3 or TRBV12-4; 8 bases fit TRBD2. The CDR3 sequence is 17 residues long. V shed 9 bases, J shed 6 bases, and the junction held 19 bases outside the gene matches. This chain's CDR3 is CASTFLQRGSRTNEQFV. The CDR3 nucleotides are TGTGCCAGTACTTTCTTGCAGCGGGGGTCGCGAACCAATGAGCAGTTCGTC.

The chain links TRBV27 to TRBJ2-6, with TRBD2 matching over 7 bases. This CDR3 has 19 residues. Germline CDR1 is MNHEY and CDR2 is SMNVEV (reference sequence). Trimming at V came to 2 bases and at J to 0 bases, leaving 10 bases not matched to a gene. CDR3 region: CASSLLPTSVLSGANVLTF. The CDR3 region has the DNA TGTGCCAGCAGTTTACTTCCTACTAGCGTCCTCTCTGGGGCCAACGTCCTGACTTTC.

The CDR3 DNA reads as TGCAGTGCTAGAGACGATGGGCGTATCCACAATGAGCAGTTCTTC. Protein product: CSARDDGRIHNEQFF. The chain has TRBV20-1 and TRBJ2-1, with unresolved D. The CDR3 covers 15 residues. V dropped 0 bases and J dropped 5 bases, with 14 bases sitting between them. The germline gives CDR1 DFQATT, CDR2 SNEGSKA (reference sequence).

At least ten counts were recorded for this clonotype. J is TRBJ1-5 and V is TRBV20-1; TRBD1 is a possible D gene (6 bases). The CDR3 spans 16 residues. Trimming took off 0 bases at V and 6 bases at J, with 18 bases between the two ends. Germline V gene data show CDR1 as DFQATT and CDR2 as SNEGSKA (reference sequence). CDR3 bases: TGCAGTGCTAGAGAAACGGGGGGCGCGACCTCTCAGCCCCAGCATTTT. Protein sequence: CSARETGGATSQPQHF.

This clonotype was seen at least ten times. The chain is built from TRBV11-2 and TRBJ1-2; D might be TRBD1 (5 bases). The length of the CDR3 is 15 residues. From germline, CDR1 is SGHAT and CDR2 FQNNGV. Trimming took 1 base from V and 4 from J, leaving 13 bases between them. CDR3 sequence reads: CASSLVGGWGYGYTF. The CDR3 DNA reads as TGTGCCAGCAGCTTAGTGGGGGGATGGGGCTATGGCTACACCTTC.